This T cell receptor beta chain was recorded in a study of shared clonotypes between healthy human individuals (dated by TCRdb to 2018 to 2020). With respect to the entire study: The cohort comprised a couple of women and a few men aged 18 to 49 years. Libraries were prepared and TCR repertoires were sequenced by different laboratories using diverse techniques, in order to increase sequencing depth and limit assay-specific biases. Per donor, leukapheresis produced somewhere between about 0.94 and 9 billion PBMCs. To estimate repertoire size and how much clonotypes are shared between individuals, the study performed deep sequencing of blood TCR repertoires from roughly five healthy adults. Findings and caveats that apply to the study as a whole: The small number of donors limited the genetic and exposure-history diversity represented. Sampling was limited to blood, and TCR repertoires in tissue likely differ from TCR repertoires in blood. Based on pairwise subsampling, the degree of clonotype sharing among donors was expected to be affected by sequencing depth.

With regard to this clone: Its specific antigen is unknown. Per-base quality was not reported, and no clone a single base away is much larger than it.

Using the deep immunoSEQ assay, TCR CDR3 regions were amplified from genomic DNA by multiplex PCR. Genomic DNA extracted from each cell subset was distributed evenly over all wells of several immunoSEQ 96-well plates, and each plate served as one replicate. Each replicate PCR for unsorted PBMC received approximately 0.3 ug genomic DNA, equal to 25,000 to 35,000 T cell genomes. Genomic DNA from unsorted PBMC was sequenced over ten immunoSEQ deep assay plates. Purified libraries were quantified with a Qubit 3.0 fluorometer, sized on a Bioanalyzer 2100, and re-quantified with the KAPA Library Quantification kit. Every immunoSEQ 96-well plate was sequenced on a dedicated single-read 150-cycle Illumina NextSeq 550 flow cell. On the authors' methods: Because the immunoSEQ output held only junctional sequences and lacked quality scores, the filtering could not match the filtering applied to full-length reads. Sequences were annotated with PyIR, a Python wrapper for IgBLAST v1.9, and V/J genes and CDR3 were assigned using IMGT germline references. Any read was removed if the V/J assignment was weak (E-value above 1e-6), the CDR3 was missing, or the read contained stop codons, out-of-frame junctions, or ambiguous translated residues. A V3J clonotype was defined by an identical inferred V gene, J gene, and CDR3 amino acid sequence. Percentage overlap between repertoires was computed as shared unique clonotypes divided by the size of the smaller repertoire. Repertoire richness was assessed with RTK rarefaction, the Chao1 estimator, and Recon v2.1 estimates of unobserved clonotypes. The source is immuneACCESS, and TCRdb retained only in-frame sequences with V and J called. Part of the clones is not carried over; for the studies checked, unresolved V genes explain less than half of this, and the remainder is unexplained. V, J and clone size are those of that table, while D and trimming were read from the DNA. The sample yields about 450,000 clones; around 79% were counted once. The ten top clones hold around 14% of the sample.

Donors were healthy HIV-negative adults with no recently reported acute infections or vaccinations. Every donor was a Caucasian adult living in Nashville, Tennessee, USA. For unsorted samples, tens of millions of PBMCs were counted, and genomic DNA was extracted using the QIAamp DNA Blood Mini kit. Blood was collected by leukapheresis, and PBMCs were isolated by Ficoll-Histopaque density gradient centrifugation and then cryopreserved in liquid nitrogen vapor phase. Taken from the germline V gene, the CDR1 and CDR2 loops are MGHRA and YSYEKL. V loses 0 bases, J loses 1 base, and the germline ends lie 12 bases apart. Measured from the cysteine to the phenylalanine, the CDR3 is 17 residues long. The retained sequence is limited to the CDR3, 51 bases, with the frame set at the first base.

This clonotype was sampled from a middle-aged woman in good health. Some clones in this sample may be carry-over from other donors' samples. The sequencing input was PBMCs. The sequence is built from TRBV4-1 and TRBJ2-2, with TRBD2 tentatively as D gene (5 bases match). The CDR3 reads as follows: CASSQDWRAVNTGELFF. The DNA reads TGCGCCAGCAGCCAAGATTGGAGAGCGGTGAACACCGGGGAGCTGTTTTTT.